This paragraph reports one TCR beta chain. The antigen remains undetermined. Trimming removed 3 bases from V and 4 bases from J; junction bases left unmatched: 14. This CDR3 is built from 17 residues. CDR1 SEHNR and CDR2 FQNEAQ come from the germline V gene (reference sequence). This record belongs to a study of T cell responses to AZD1222 COVID-19 vaccine. Findings and caveats of the study: White British ancestry dominated among donors, who included more females, and clonal diversity was possibly underestimated. Two doses of AZD1222 preceded a rise in Spike-specific TCR breadth and depth.

TCRdb's copy holds only in-frame clones and misses some; the assay was immunoSEQ multiplex PCR. The table records over 100,000 clones, 89% of them present only once. This chain links TRBV7-9 with TRBJ1-1; 7 positions match TRBD1. This clonotype originated in an adult in good health. The input for sequencing was peripheral blood, taken on day 0 of AZD1222 vaccination. Written as DNA, the CDR3 is TGTGCCAGCAGCTTGGGCATTTTTAGGGGGCGCGGCACTGAAGCTTTCTTT. Translating it yields CASSLGIFRGRGTEAFF.